This T cell receptor beta chain is from a study of T cells in Graves' hyperthyroidism and ophthalmopathy. Notes on this clonotype: Its matching antigen is unknown.

This CDR3 spans 14 amino acids. Between the trimmed V and J ends, which lost 5 bases and 6 bases, there was a span of 16 bases. Germline values: CDR1 SGHTA, CDR2 FQGNSA. RNA transcripts yielded amplified TCR beta CDR3 regions. When the TCR CDR3 underwent first-round RT-PCR, the HTBI primer set was used. A single record per CDR3 protein comes from TCRdb applying MiXCR to the multiplex PCR reads. The repertoire holds roughly 580,000 distinct CDR3 sequences, with around 46% as singletons. Notes on the study in general: Blood also contained most expanded thyroid clonotypes above 0.001. The authors' 13 V-J model separated ophthalmopathy from stable hyperthyroidism.

This TCR was sampled from a woman aged 18-29 years with Graves' hyperthyroidism. The sample taken for sequencing was peripheral blood or thyroid tissue (not recorded which). V is TRBV7-2 and J is TRBJ1-1; D ambiguous. The CDR3 region is CASSLGPRRPEAFF. Written as DNA, the CDR3 is TGTGCCAGCAGCCTCGGGCCCAGGCGGCCTGAAGCTTTCTTT.